The 7 T cell receptor beta chains reported below all come from one sample, sequenced in a study of cytomegalovirus exposure and HLA in healthy donors. The PCR contained 60 Vbeta and 13 Jbeta primers. The repertoire was sequenced with immunoSEQ multiplex PCR; TCRdb's copy has only in-frame clones and lacks some. The table lists 100,000 or so clones, 73% of them singletons. Sequences were obtained from PBMCs. The origin of the receptors is a man aged 35 to 55 in good health and CMV-seronegative.

The rearrangement links TRBV5-1 to TRBJ1-2; 8 bases fit TRBD1. Germline V CDR1 and CDR2: SGHRS, YFSETQ. J lost 8 bases, V lost 4 bases, and 7 bases had no gene match. CDR3 length equals 13 residues. The CDR3 region has the DNA TGCGCCAGCAGCGTTGGACAGGGTGAAGGCTACACCTTC. Its translation is CASSVGQGEGYTF.

This chain uses TRBV28 with TRBJ1-4, with D hard to call. The germline CDR1 and CDR2 sequences are MDHEN and SYDVKM. The germline V and J ends were trimmed by 7 bases and 8 bases, with 14 bases remaining between them. The CDR3 extends over 13 amino acids. CDR3 nucleotide sequence: TGTGCCAGCAATCCCCCGGGTCGGGAAAAACTGTTTTTT. Translation: CASNPPGREKLFF.

V usage is TRBV11-2 and J usage is TRBJ2-2; D is undetermined. This CDR3 contains 12 residues. Germline values: CDR1 SGHAT, CDR2 FQNNGV. With 5 bases removed from V and 6 bases from J, the gap between germline ends came to 7 bases. DNA for the CDR3: TGTGCCAGCAGCACTTATGCCGGGGAGCTGTTTTTT. It is translated as CASSTYAGELFF.

The V and J genes are TRBV27 and TRBJ2-2; 7 nucleotides align to TRBD1. From germline, CDR1 is MNHEY and CDR2 SMNVEV (reference sequence). The CDR3 runs to 17 residues. V was pared by 7 bases and J by 3 bases, with 14 bases of the junction left unmatched. The CDR3 protein is CASTSGTRGPYTGELFF. As DNA, the CDR3 is TGTGCCAGCACCTCGGGGACAAGGGGGCCGTACACCGGGGAGCTGTTTTTT.

The V and J genes are TRBV7-2 and TRBJ1-5; D may be TRBD1 (6 bases). The CDR3 has 13 amino acids. V shed 1 base and J shed 6 bases, with 7 bases lying between them. Per the germline V gene, CDR1 is SGHTA and CDR2 is FQGNSA. The CDR3: CASSLDRVQPQHF. CDR3 nucleotides: TGTGCCAGCAGCTTAGACAGGGTTCAGCCCCAGCATTTT.

This clone appeared a few times. V is TRBV19 and J is TRBJ2-1, with 9 bases identical to TRBD1. Trimming removed 10 bases from V and 4 bases from J; junction bases left unmatched: 17. The CDR3 is 17 amino acids. Germline CDR1 and CDR2: LNHDA and SQIVND (reference sequence). CDR3 DNA: TGTGCCACCAAAGATCAACAGGGGGCGTGGGAATACAATGAGCAGTTCTTC. Translation gives CATKDQQGAWEYNEQFF.

This clone was recorded once. The J gene is TRBJ2-7, the V gene TRBV27; possibly TRBD2 for D (7 bases). This CDR3 contains 14 residues. CDR1 is MNHEY and CDR2 is SMNVEV in the germline V gene (reference sequence). The V and J ends lost 10 bases and 4 bases respectively, with 20 bases between them. CDR3 residues: CATKRIGGRYEQYF. CDR3 bases: TGTGCCACTAAGAGAATCGGGGGGCGGTACGAGCAGTACTTC.